Included here is one T cell receptor beta chain sequence, with context. Its target is not known. Sequencing of the DNA from cultured CD4+ T cells was carried out with the Oncomine TCR Beta short-read assay. Genomic DNA was isolated from CD4+ T cells that had been cultured. TCRdb called the PCR reads again in MiXCR, with one record for every CDR3 protein. Among 12,000 or so distinct CDR3 sequences listed, 30% to 45% were seen once. Treatment defined: approximately 9-day PBMC culture with coronavirus spike peptide pools or control peptides (ViraFEST assay). Harvesting of the unexposed donor's CD4+ T cells predated the COVID-19 pandemic (2011-2018). For ViraFEST, peptide pools expanded antigen-specific T cells, after which the TCRs were sequenced. Every well contained more than 1.5 million PBMCs, which were grown with about 9.3 IU/ml IL-2 and 10 ug/ml peptide pools. Probing of unexposed-donor CD4+ T cells with SARS-CoV-2 S/N and four cold-coronavirus spikes was done, cells permitting.

This sample is drawn from a study of vaccination and CD4 T cells after COVID-19. The wider study: Cells received overlapping spike peptides from SARS-CoV-2, HCoV-NL63, HCoV-OC43 and HCoV-229E as stimulation.

The CDR3 length is 14 residues. The V gene's germline CDR1 is MDHEN and CDR2 SYDVKM. V lost 9 bases and J 2 bases, leaving 14 bases between the germline ends. The TCR comes from a human donor in good health. This chain joins TRBV28 and TRBJ2-1, with D possibly matching TRBD1 (5 bases). Sequenced input: CD4+ T cells from blood, cultured in vitro. The CDR3 protein is CASLQGNAYNEQFF. The CDR3, as DNA: TGTGCCAGTTTGCAGGGCAATGCCTACAATGAGCAGTTCTTC.